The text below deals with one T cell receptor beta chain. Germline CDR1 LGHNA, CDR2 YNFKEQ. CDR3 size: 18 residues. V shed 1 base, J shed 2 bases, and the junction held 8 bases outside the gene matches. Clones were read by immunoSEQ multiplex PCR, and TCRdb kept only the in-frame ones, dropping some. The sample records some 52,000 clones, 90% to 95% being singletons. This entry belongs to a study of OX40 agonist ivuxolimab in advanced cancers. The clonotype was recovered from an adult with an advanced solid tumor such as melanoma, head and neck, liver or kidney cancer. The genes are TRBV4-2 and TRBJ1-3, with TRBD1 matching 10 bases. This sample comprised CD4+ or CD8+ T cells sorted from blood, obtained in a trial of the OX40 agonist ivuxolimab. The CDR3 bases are TGTGCCAGCAGCCAAGGGAGGCCAGGACAGGGGGCTGGAAACACCATATATTTT. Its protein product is CASSQGRPGQGAGNTIYF.